Included here is one TCR beta chain sequence, with context. The antigen is not known. These data come from a study of beta chain features in type 1 diabetes. Sorting that relied on CD45RO/CCR7/CD25/CD127/CD95/CD27 yielded CD4+ naive, central memory, regulatory and stem cell-like memory cells. Of the isolated RNA, all was reverse transcribed, and so the sequenced material was expressed TCRB transcripts. Some clones are missing from TCRdb's copy, which holds only in-frame ones; the method was immunoSEQ multiplex PCR. The data hold 200,000 to 300,000 clones, with roughly 14% observed a single time. CDR3 length: 16 residues. Germline values: CDR1 SGDLS, CDR2 YYNGEE. Trimming cost V 4 bases and J 5 bases, with 18 bases left between them. Findings of the study overall: When Type 1 diabetes patients were examined, their TCRB CDR3s proved moderately but significantly shorter in all four CD4+ subsets. Still unanswered here is whether HLA type influences TCRB rearrangement. A potential PCR bias toward shorter templates would be equal in patient and control samples.

The chain joins TRBV9 to TRBJ1-4; possibly TRBD1 for D (6 bases). This sequence originates from a man aged 25 to 40 with type 1 diabetes. Sample: naive CD4+ T cells from blood. CDR3 residues: CASSLLAQGQNEKLFF. CDR3 nucleotide sequence: TGTGCCAGCAGCCTCTTAGCCCAGGGACAAAATGAAAAACTGTTTTTT.